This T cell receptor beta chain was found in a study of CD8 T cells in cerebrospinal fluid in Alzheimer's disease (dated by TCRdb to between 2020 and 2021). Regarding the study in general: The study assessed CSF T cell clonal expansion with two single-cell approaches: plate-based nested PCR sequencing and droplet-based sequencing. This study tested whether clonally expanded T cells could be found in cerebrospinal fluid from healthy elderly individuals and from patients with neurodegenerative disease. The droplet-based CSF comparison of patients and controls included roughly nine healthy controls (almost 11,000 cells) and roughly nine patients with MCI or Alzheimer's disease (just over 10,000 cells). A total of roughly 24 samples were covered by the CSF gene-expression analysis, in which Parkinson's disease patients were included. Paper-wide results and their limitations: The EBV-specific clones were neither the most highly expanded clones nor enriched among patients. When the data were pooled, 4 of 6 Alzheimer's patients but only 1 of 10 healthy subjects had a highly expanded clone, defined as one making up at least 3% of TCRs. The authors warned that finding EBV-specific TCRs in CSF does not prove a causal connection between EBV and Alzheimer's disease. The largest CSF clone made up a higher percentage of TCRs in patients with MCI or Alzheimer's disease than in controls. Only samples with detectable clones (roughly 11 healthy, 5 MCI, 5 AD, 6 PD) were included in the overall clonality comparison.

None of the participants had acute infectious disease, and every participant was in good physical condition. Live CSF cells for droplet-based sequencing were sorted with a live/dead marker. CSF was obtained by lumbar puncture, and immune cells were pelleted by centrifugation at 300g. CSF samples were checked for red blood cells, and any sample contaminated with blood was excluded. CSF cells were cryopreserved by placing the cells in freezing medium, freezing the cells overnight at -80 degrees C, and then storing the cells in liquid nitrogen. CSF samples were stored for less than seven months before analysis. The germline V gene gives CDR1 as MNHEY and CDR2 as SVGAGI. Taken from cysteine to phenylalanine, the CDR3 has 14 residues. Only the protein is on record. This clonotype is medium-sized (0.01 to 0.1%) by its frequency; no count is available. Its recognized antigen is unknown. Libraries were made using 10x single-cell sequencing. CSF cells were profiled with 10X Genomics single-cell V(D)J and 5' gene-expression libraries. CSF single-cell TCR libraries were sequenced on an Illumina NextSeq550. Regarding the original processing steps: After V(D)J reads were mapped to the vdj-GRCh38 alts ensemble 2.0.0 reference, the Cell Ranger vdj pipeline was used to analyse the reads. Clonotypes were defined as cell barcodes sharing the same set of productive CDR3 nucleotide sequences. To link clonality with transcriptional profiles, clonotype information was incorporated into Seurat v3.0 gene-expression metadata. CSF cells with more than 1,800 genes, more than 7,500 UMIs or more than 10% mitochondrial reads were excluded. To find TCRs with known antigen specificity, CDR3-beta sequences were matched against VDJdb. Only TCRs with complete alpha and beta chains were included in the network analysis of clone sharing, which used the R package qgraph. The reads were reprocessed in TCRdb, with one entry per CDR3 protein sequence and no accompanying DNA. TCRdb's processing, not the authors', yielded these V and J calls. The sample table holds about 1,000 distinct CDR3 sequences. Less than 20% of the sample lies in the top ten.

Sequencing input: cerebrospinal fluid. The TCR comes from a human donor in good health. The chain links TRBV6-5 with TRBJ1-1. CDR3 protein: CASSYQLQNTEAFF.